The sequence of this T cell receptor (beta chain) was determined in a study of shared clonotypes between healthy human individuals. The overall study: CD4 naive cells filled three plates per donor, CD4 memory three, CD8 naive two and CD8 memory one.

This clone came up a few times. What it recognizes is unknown. Study-wide results and limits: A reduction in generation probabilities was seen for non-shared clonotypes relative to those shared by all four donors.

The V gene lost 4 bases and the J gene lost 0 bases, with 12 bases spanning the gap. The CDR3 spans 16 residues. In germline, CDR1 is SEHNR, CDR2 FQNEAQ (reference sequence). Donors were Caucasian adults residing in Nashville, Tennessee, USA. CD4+ cells underwent separation, giving CD45RA+ naive and CD45RA-negative memory subsets. Clones were sequenced by immunoSEQ multiplex PCR, and TCRdb holds only the in-frame ones, with some missing. The table shows over 700,000 clones, with just under 75% occurring only once. Sequencing was done on a sample of memory CD4+ T cells sorted from blood. Noted subset: CD45RA-negative fraction. The chain links TRBV7-9 to TRBJ1-4; D not certain. The clonotype comes from a young woman in good health. The CDR3 nucleotides read TGTGCCAGCAGCTCCCCGACGGACGCAACTAATGAAAAACTGTTTTTT. Translated: CASSSPTDATNEKLFF.